What follows are 15 T cell receptor beta chains derived from one specimen sequenced in a study of blood T cell repertoires in COVID-19. The assay was immunoSEQ multiplex PCR, and TCRdb's table has in-frame clones only and misses some. The top ten clones hold approximately 2.6% of a sample with about 65,000 clones, about 94% of them seen once. Input material: peripheral blood. Source of these receptors: a man in his 70s with active COVID-19.

The chain recombines TRBV18 with TRBJ1-2; 11 bases line up with TRBD1. The CDR3 runs 17 residues. V lost 3 bases, J lost 4 bases, and 10 bases stayed unmatched. CDR1 KGHSH and CDR2 LQKENI come from the germline V gene. In DNA, the CDR3 is TGTGCCAGCTCACCGACGGACAGGGGGCGCTCAGGCTATGGCTACACCTTC. It codes for CASSPTDRGRSGYGYTF.

V gene TRBV10-3 combines with J gene TRBJ1-4; no definite D call. This CDR3 comprises 14 residues. Trimming removed 4 bases at V and 5 bases at J, with 11 bases between. Germline-derived CDR1 and CDR2 are ENHRY and SYGVKD. CDR3: CAISGAAGNEKLFF. Here the CDR3 DNA reads TGTGCCATCAGTGGGGCGGCGGGGAATGAAAAACTGTTTTTT.

J is TRBJ1-5 and V is TRBV27; 9 nucleotides agree with TRBD1. The junction had 5 bases not matched to a gene; V was cut back by 2 bases and J by 0 bases. The germline V gene encodes CDR1 MNHEY and CDR2 SMNVEV (reference sequence). This CDR3 is built from 17 residues. The CDR3 reads CASSLTGTGNSNQPQHF. The DNA of the CDR3 is TGTGCCAGCAGTTTAACCGGGACAGGGAATAGCAATCAGCCCCAGCATTTT.

The chain uses TRBV19 and TRBJ2-2; D is ambiguous. Germline assignment: CDR1 LNHDA and CDR2 SQIVND (reference sequence). Deletions cut 2 bases from V and 1 base from J, with 5 bases between. The CDR3 has 14 residues. The DNA of the CDR3 is TGTGCCAGTAGTATACAGGTGAACACCGGGGAGCTGTTTTTT. This sequence encodes CASSIQVNTGELFF.

The chain combines TRBV9 with TRBJ2-1, with unresolved D. The CDR3 is 15 residues long. Germline V lookup: CDR1 SGDLS, CDR2 YYNGEE. V gave up 1 base and J gave up 3 bases, with 11 bases separating them. The CDR3 nucleotides read TGTGCCAGCAGCGTAATATCAACCGGCTACAATGAGCAGTTCTTC. Protein product: CASSVISTGYNEQFF.

The V and J genes are TRBV9 and TRBJ2-3; no definite D call. From germline, CDR1 is SGDLS and CDR2 YYNGEE. The CDR3 runs 15 residues. V was pared by 0 bases and J by 0 bases, with 8 bases between. CDR3 sequence reads: CASSVVPVSTDTQYF. The CDR3 bases are TGTGCCAGCAGCGTAGTGCCGGTGAGCACAGATACGCAGTATTTT.

The chain uses TRBV5-1 and TRBJ1-6; 7 positions match TRBD1. This CDR3 region has 14 residues. CDR1 is SGHRS and CDR2 is YFSETQ in the germline V gene. V lost 4 bases and J lost 9; bases outside the gene matches: 7. CDR3 loop: CASSPGQTSSPLHF. CDR3 in DNA: TGCGCCAGCAGCCCGGGACAGACTTCTTCACCCCTCCACTTT.

The chain links TRBV21-1 to TRBJ2-7; TRBD2 was called by the table and not checked on the DNA. TRBV21-1 is shown as a pseudogene. There are 14 residues in the CDR3. In nucleotides, the CDR3 is TGTGCCAGCAGCACCCTAGCGGGGAACTACGAGCAGTACTTC. It specifies CASSTLAGNYEQYF.

The V and J genes are TRBV27 and TRBJ2-6, with D maybe TRBD1 (6 bases). Trimming pared 5 bases from V and 3 bases from J, leaving 14 bases between. CDR1 and CDR2 from the germline V gene are MNHEY and SMNVEV (reference sequence). The CDR3 runs 16 residues. CDR3 protein: CASSILQGSGANVLTF. The DNA for the CDR3 is TGTGCCAGCAGTATCCTACAGGGTAGTGGGGCCAACGTCCTGACTTTC.

This chain uses TRBV6-6 with TRBJ2-7; D is unresolved. Looked up from germline, CDR1 is MNHNY and CDR2 is SVGAGI (reference sequence). Trimming shortened V by 2 bases and J by 3 bases, and 8 bases separated the two germline ends. This CDR3 is 13 amino acids long. In DNA form, the CDR3 reads TGTGCCAGCAGTTACGGGCAGAACTACGAGCAGTACTTC. This translates into CASSYGQNYEQYF.

J is TRBJ1-2 and V is TRBV4-1; D is possibly TRBD1 (6 bases). The germline V gene encodes CDR1 MGHRA and CDR2 YSYEKL. This CDR3 comprises 13 residues. The germline V and J ends were trimmed by 1 base and 8 bases, with 11 bases remaining between them. The CDR3 nucleotides read TGCGCCAGCAGCCAAGGACAGGTTTGGGGCTACACCTTC. Amino acids: CASSQGQVWGYTF.

The chain couples TRBV3-1 (or the pseudogene TRBV3-2) to TRBJ1-2; D might be TRBD1 (5 bases). Trimming left V 4 bases short and J 7 bases short, with 16 bases between. The germline gives CDR1 LGHDT, CDR2 YNNKEL (reference sequence). This CDR3 has 14 residues. CDR3 in amino acids: CASSPPGVGLGYTF. The CDR3 DNA sequence: TGTGCCAGCAGCCCCCCGGGAGTGGGACTTGGCTACACCTTC.

The V gene is TRBV12-5, the J gene TRBJ1-1, with a possible D match to TRBD1 (6 bases). The V gene's germline CDR1 is LGHNT and CDR2 FRNRAP. With 2 bases removed from V and 4 bases from J, the gap between germline ends came to 14 bases. The CDR3 extends over 15 amino acids. The CDR3 here is CASGLPQGTGTEAFF. The CDR3, as DNA: TGTGCTAGTGGTTTGCCACAGGGCACGGGCACTGAAGCTTTCTTT.

The rearrangement joins TRBV19 to TRBJ1-2; 8 bases align to TRBD1. The V and J ends lost 7 bases and 2 bases, in that order; junction bases with no gene match: 6. Germline V gene data show CDR1 as LNHDA and CDR2 as SQIVND (reference sequence). The CDR3 sequence is 14 residues long. The CDR3 region has the DNA TGTGCCAGTATTTCGACAGGGGAGAACTATGGCTACACCTTC. Encoded protein: CASISTGENYGYTF.

The chain employs TRBV4-2 and TRBJ2-3, with 7 bases identical to TRBD2. Per germline, CDR1 LGHNA and CDR2 YNFKEQ. This CDR3 has 16 amino acids. With V trimmed by 1 base and J by 1 base, 5 bases remained unmatched. The CDR3 region is CASSQVLAGGTDTQYF. As DNA, the CDR3 is TGTGCCAGCAGCCAAGTTCTGGCGGGGGGCACAGATACGCAGTATTTT.